A single sample gave rise to the 15 T cell receptor beta chains below, sequenced in a study of blood T cell repertoires in COVID-19. Sequencing was performed with immunoSEQ multiplex PCR; in TCRdb, only in-frame clones are kept and a portion is missing. Of roughly 150,000 clones listed, around 88% are singletons. Sequenced input: peripheral blood. These receptors all stem from a human donor in a cohort sampled during active COVID-19.

This chain uses TRBV18 with TRBJ2-7; 10 nucleotides align to TRBD1. Germline loops: CDR1 KGHSH, CDR2 LQKENI. This CDR3 contains 14 residues. Trimming removed 5 bases from V and 3 bases from J; junction bases left unmatched: 4. This CDR3 is CASSGGTGDYEQYF. CDR3 bases: TGTGCCAGCTCAGGAGGGACAGGGGACTACGAGCAGTACTTC.

This clone has more than one count but fewer than ten. CDR3: CASSLVPGLAGSYEQYF. CDR3 DNA: TGTGCCAGCAGCTTAGTACCGGGACTAGCGGGATCATACGAGCAGTACTTC. The chain couples TRBV11-3 to TRBJ2-7; 13 bases map to TRBD2. Germline assignment: CDR1 SGHNT and CDR2 YENEEA. The CDR3 length is 17 residues. V shed 1 base and J 4 bases; nucleotides not matched to a gene: 7.

V and J are TRBV29-1 and TRBJ2-5, with a possible D match to TRBD1 (6 bases). The V gene lost 8 bases and the J gene lost 4 bases, with 8 bases spanning the gap. Germline CDR1 SQVTM, CDR2 ANQGSEA. CDR3 size: 10 residues. As DNA, the CDR3 is TGCAGCACAGGGTTAGAGACCCAGTACTTC. Its translation is CSTGLETQYF.

This clone came up once. The CDR3 is CASSQWDITRGYTF. The CDR3 nucleotides read TGTGCCAGCAGTCAATGGGACATAACTCGTGGCTACACCTTC. The gene calls are TRBV6-2 or TRBV6-3 and TRBJ1-2; TRBD1 might be the D (6 bases). The CDR3 covers 14 residues. Germline V gene sequence: CDR1 MNHEY, CDR2 SVGEGT. The V gene lost 5 bases and the J gene lost 7 bases, with 17 bases spanning the gap.

V gene TRBV7-3 combines with J gene TRBJ1-6; 9 nucleotides align to TRBD1. The germline gives CDR1 SGHTA, CDR2 FQGTGA. CDR3 size: 17 residues. J lost 5 bases, V lost 5 bases, and 10 bases had no gene match. CDR3 DNA: TGTGCCAGCAGCCCACCCCTGGGGGACAGGGATAATTCACCCCTCCACTTT. It specifies CASSPPLGDRDNSPLHF.

The chain uses TRBV7-9 and TRBJ2-7; tentative D call: TRBD2 (6 bases). The CDR3 is made up of 15 amino acids. The germline gives CDR1 SEHNR, CDR2 FQNEAQ (reference sequence). With 5 bases removed from V and 4 bases from J, the gap between germline ends came to 18 bases. The CDR3 sequence is CASSRGTDLRYEQYF. CDR3 sequence (DNA): TGTGCCAGCAGCCGCGGGACGGACTTGAGGTACGAGCAGTACTTC.

The chain uses TRBV3-1 (or the pseudogene TRBV3-2) and TRBJ1-3; tentatively, D is TRBD1 (5 bases). Germline loops: CDR1 LGHDT, CDR2 YNNKEL (reference sequence). Trimming left V 1 base short and J 0 bases short, with 10 bases between. CDR3 length equals 16 residues. In DNA form, the CDR3 reads TGTGCCAGCAGCCAAGTCCTTAGGGGCTCTGGAAACACCATATATTTT. Protein sequence: CASSQVLRGSGNTIYF.

This clone was counted between two and nine times. The rearrangement joins TRBV12-3 or TRBV12-4 to TRBJ1-5; D gene ambiguous. The CDR3 extends over 13 amino acids. The V gene lost 2 bases and the J gene lost 5 bases, with 7 bases spanning the gap. CDR3 bases: TGTGCCAGCAGTTTACCCCCTCATCAGCCCCAGCATTTT. It is translated as CASSLPPHQPQHF.

The rearrangement uses TRBV5-1 and TRBJ2-5; 7 bases agree with TRBD2. CDR3 length: 17 residues. Germline CDR1 is SGHRS and CDR2 is YFSETQ. V dropped 4 bases and J dropped 7; count of bases not matched to a gene: 19. DNA of the CDR3: TGCGCCAGCAGCCCAGTCGCTAGCGGAGCCGGCCAACGGACCCAGTACTTC. It specifies CASSPVASGAGQRTQYF. The complete variable domain, with remaining parts taken from reference TRBV5-1 and TRBJ2-5, reads KAGVTQTPRYLIKTRGQQVTLSCSPISGHRSVSWYQQTPGQGLQFLFEYFSETQRNKGNFPGRFSGRQFSNSRSEMNVSTLELGDSALYLCASSPVASGAGQRTQYFGPGTRLLVL.

The chain links TRBV3-1 (or the pseudogene TRBV3-2) to TRBJ2-7; 9 positions agree with TRBD1. This CDR3 contains 15 residues. Per germline, CDR1 LGHDT and CDR2 YNNKEL (reference sequence). J gave up 5 bases and V 4 bases, and 9 bases lay outside the gene matches. In nucleotides, the CDR3 is TGTGCCAGCAGCCGCATGGGGACAGGGCTTCACGAGCAGTACTTC. Translating it yields CASSRMGTGLHEQYF.

CDR3: CASSLDRVWNTEAFF. CDR3 in DNA: TGCGCCAGCAGCTTGGACAGGGTGTGGAACACTGAAGCTTTCTTT. The chain has TRBV5-1 and TRBJ1-1; TRBD1 might be the D (6 bases). This CDR3 has 15 residues. Trimming pared 0 bases from V and 1 base from J, leaving 10 bases between. Germline lookup yields CDR1 SGHRS and CDR2 YFSETQ.

J is TRBJ2-3 and V is TRBV10-3; D uncertain. V was clipped by 11 bases and J by 0 bases, with 12 bases between them. The germline CDR1 and CDR2 sequences are ENHRY and SYGVKD. The CDR3 is 13 residues long. CDR3 region: CAAGGPSTDTQYF. In DNA, the CDR3 is TGTGCCGCCGGTGGTCCTAGCACAGATACGCAGTATTTT.

This chain joins TRBV2 and TRBJ2-3, with 7 bases that match TRBD1. Germline lookup yields CDR1 SNHLY and CDR2 FYNNEI. The CDR3 is 13 amino acids. Trimming took 8 bases from V and 5 from J; bases not matched to a gene: 7. The CDR3 DNA follows: TGTGCCAGCGCAGAGGACAGGTTAGATACGCAGTATTTT. This sequence encodes CASAEDRLDTQYF. Looking up the rest from reference TRBV2 and TRBJ2-3 gives the full variable domain: EPEVTQTPSHQVTQMGQEVILRCVPISNHLYFYWYRQILGQKVEFLVSFYNNEISEKSEIFDDQFSVERPDGSNFTLKIRSTKLEDSAMYFCASAEDRLDTQYFGPGTRLTVL.

V usage is TRBV12-3 or TRBV12-4 and J usage is TRBJ2-1, with D unresolved. The length of the CDR3 is 12 residues. V lost 1 base, J lost 8 bases, and 6 bases lay in between. CDR3 in amino acids: CASSLGGDEQFF. The DNA of the CDR3 is TGTGCCAGCAGTTTAGGAGGCGATGAGCAGTTCTTC.

This chain links TRBV9 with TRBJ2-5; D gene uncertain. CDR3 length equals 13 residues. Germline values: CDR1 SGDLS, CDR2 YYNGEE. Trimming took off 4 bases at V and 0 bases at J, with 7 bases between the two ends. CDR3 loop: CASSPLYQETQYF. The CDR3, as DNA: TGTGCCAGCAGCCCCCTGTACCAAGAGACCCAGTACTTC.